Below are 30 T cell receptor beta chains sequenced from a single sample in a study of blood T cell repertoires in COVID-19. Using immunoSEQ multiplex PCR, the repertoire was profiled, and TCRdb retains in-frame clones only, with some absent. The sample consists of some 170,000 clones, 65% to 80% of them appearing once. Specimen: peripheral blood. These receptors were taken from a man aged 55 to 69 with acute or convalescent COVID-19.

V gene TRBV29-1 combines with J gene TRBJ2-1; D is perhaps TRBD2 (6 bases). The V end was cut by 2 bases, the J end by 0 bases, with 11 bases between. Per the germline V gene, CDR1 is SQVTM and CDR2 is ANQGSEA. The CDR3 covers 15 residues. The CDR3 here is CSVEFAGSSYNEQFF. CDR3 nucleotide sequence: TGCAGCGTTGAATTCGCGGGGAGCTCCTACAATGAGCAGTTCTTC.

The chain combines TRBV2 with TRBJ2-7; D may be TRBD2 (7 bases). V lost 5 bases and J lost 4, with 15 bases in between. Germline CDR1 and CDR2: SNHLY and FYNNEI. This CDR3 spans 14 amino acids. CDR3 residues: CASSIGGTKYEQYF. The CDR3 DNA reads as TGTGCCAGCAGTATCGGGGGGACAAAATACGAGCAGTACTTC.

The CDR3 DNA reads TGTGCCATCGGGGGCCAGACCGACTTCCAAGAGACCCAGTACTTC. It yields the protein CAIGGQTDFQETQYF. The chain employs TRBV10-3 and TRBJ2-5, with a possible D match to TRBD1 (6 bases). This CDR3 contains 15 residues. With 8 bases removed from V and 1 base from J, the gap between germline ends came to 17 bases. Per the germline V gene, CDR1 is ENHRY and CDR2 is SYGVKD.

As DNA, the CDR3 is TGTGCTAGTGCTCCCGGGACTAGCTCGACAGATACGCAGTATTTT. Its protein product is CASAPGTSSTDTQYF. The gene calls are TRBV12-5 and TRBJ2-3; 9 bases fit TRBD2. This CDR3 has 15 amino acids. Germline-derived CDR1 and CDR2 are LGHNT and FRNRAP. The V segment lost 7 bases and the J segment 3 bases; nucleotides outside the gene matches: 8.

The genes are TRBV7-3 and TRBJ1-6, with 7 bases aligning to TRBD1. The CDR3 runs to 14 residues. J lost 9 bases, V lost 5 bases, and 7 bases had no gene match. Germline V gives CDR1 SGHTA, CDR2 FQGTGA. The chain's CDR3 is CASSEQGFASPLHF. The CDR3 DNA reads TGTGCCAGCAGCGAACAGGGGTTTGCTTCACCCCTCCACTTT.

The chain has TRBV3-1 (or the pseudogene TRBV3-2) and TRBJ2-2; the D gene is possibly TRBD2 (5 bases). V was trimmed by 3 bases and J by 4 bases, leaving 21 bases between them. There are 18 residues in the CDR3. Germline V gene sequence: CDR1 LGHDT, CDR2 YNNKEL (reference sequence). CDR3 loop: CASSHRSRESLGTGELFF. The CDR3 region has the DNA TGTGCCAGCAGCCATCGAAGTCGGGAAAGTCTGGGCACCGGGGAGCTGTTTTTT.

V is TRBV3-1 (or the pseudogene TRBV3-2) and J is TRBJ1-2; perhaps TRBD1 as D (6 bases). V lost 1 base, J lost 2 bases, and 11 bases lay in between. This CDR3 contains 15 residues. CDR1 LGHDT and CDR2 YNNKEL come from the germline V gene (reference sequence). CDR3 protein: CASSQAYRENYGYTF. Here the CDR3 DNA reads TGTGCCAGCAGCCAAGCGTACAGGGAGAACTATGGCTACACCTTC.

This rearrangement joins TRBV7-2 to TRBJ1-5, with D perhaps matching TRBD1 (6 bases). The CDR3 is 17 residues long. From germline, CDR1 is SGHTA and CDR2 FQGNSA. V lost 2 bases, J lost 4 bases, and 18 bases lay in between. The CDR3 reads CASSLSLGGDINQPQHF. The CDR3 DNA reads TGTGCCAGCAGCTTATCCCTGGGTGGGGACATTAATCAGCCCCAGCATTTT.

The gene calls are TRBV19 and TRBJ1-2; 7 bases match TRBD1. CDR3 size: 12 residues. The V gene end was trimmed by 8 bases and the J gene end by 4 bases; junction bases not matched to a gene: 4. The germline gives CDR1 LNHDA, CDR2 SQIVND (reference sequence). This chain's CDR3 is CASVTGLYGYTF. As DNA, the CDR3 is TGTGCCAGTGTGACAGGGCTCTATGGCTACACCTTC.

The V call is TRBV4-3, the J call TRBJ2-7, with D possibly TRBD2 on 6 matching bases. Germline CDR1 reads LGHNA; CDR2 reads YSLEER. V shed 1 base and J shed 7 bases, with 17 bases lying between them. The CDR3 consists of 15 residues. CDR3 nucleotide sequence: TGCGCCAGCAGCCAAGGATTAGCGGCCGGGGGAGAGCAGTACTTC. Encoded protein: CASSQGLAAGGEQYF.

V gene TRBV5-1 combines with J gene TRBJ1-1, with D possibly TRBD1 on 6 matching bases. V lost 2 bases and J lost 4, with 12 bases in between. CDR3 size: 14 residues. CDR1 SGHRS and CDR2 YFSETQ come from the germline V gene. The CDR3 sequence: CASSFGGLSTEAFF. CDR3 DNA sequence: TGCGCCAGCAGCTTCGGGGGGCTGAGCACTGAAGCTTTCTTT.

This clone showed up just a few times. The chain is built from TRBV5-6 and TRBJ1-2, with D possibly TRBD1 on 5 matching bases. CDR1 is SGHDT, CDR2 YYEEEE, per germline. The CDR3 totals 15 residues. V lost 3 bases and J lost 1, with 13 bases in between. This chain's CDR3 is CASSSRGGYNYGYTF. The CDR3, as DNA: TGTGCCAGCAGCTCTCGGGGGGGTTATAACTATGGCTACACCTTC.

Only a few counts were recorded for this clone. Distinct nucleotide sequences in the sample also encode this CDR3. CDR3 in DNA: TGTGCCAGCAGCTTACGCCAGGGAAGCAATCAGCCCCAGCATTTT. Translated: CASSLRQGSNQPQHF. The V call is TRBV7-2, the J call TRBJ1-5; possible D gene TRBD1, 5 bases. This CDR3 is 15 amino acids long. Between the trimmed V and J ends, which lost 2 bases and 1 base, there was a span of 9 bases. Germline values: CDR1 SGHTA, CDR2 FQGNSA.

CDR3 protein: CASSPPLYEQYF. The CDR3 DNA reads as TGTGCCAGCAGCCCCCCCTTATACGAGCAGTACTTC. The rearrangement joins TRBV21-1 to TRBJ2-7; the table's D call TRBD2 went unverified against the DNA. TRBV21-1 is annotated as a pseudogene. This CDR3 spans 12 amino acids.

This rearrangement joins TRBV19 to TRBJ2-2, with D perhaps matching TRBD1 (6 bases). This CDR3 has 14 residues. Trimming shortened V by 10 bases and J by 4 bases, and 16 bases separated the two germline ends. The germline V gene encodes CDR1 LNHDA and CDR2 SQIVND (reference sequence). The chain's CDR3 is CATIRDIGTGELFF. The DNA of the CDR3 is TGTGCCACCATCCGGGACATCGGCACCGGGGAGCTGTTTTTT.

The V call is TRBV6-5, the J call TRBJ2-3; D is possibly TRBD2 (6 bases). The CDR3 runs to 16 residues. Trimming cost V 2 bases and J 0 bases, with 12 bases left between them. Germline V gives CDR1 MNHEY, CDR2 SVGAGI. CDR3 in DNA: TGTGCCAGCAGTTACATGGGACTGTCTAGCACAGATACGCAGTATTTT. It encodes CASSYMGLSSTDTQYF.

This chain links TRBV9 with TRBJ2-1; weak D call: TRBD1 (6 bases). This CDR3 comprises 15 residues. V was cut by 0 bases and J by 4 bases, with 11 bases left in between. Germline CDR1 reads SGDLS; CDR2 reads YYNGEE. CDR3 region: CASSVEGGRYNEQFF. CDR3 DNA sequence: TGTGCCAGCAGCGTAGAAGGGGGAAGGTACAATGAGCAGTTCTTC.

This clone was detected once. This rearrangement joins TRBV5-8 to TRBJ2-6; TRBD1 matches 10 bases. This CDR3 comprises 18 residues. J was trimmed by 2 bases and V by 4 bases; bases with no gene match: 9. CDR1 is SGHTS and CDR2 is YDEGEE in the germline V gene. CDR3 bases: TGTGCCAGCAGCAACACGGGGACAGGGGTGACTGGGGCCAACGTCCTGACTTTC. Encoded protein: CASSNTGTGVTGANVLTF.

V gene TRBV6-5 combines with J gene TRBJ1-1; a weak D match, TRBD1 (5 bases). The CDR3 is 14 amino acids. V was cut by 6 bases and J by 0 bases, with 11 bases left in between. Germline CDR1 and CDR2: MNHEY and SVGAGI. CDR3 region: CASSQTALNTEAFF. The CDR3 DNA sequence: TGTGCCAGCAGCCAGACAGCTTTGAACACTGAAGCTTTCTTT.

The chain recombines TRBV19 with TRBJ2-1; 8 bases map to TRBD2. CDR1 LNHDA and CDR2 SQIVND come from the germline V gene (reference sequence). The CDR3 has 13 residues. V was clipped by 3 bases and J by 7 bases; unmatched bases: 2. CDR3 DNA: TGTGCCAGTAGTATGCGGGGGGCTAATGAGCAGTTCTTC. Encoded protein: CASSMRGANEQFF. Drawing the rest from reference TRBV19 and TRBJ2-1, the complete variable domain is DGGITQSPKYLFRKEGQNVTLSCEQNLNHDAMYWYRQDPGQGLRLIYYSQIVNDFQKGDIAEGYSVSREKKESFPLTVTSAQKNPTAFYLCASSMRGANEQFFGPGTRLTVL.

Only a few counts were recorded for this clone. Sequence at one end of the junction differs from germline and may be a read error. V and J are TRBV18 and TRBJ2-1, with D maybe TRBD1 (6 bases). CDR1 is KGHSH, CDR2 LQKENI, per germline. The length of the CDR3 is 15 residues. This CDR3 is CASSRMDSSNNEQFF. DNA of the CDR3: TGTGCCAGCTCACGGATGGACAGCTCCAACAATGAGCAGTTCTTC. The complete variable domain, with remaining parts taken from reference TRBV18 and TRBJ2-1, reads NAGVMQNPRHLVRRRGQEARLRCSPMKGHSHVYWYRQLPEEGLKFMVYLQKENIIDESGMPKERFSAEFPKEGPSILRIQQVVRGDSAAYFCASSRMDSSNNEQFFGPGTRLTVL.

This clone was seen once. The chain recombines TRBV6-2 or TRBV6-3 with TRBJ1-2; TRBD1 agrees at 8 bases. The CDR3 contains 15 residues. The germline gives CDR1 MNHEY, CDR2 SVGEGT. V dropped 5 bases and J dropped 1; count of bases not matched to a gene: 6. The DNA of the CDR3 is TGTGCCAGCAGTGACGAGACAGGGGATAACTATGGCTACACCTTC. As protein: CASSDETGDNYGYTF.

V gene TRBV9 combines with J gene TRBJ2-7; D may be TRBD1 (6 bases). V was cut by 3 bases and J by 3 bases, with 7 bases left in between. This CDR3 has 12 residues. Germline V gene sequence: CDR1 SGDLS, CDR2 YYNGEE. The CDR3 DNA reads TGTGCCAGCAGCGGGACAGACTACGAGCAGTACTTC. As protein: CASSGTDYEQYF.

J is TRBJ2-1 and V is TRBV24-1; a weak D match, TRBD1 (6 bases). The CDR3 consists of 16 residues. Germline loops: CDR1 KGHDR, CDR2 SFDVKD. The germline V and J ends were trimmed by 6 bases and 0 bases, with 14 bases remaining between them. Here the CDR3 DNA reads TGTGCCACCAGTTCCGCAGGGGCCAGCTCCTACAATGAGCAGTTCTTC. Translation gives CATSSAGASSYNEQFF.

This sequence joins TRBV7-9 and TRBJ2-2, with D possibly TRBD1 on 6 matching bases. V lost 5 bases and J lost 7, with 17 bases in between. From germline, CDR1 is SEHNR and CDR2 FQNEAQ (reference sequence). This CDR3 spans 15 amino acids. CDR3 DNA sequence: TGTGCCAGCAGCCACGGACAGTCGGCCGGCGGGGAGCTGTTTTTT. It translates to CASSHGQSAGGELFF.

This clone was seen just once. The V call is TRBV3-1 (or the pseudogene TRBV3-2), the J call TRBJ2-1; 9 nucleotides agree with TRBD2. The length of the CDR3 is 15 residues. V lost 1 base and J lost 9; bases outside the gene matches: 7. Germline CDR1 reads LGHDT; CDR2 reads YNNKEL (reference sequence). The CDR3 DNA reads TGTGCCAGCAGCCAAGCGTCAGCGGGGGGTGGTGAGCAGTTCTTC. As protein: CASSQASAGGGEQFF.

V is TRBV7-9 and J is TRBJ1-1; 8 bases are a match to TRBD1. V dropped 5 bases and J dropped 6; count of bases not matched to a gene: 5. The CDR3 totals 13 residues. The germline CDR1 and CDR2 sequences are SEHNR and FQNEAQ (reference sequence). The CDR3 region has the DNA TGTGCCAGCAGCGAAGGGACAGGACCTGAAGCTTTCTTT. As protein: CASSEGTGPEAFF.

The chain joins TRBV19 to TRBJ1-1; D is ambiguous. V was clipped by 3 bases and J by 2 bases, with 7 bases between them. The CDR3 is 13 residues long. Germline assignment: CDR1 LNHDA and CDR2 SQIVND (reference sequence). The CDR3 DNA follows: TGTGCCAGTAGTATTGAGGGAAACACTGAAGCTTTCTTT. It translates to CASSIEGNTEAFF.

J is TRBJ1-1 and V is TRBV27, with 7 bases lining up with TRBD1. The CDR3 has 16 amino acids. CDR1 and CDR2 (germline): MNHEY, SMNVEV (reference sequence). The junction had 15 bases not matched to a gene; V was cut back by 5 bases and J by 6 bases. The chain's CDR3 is CASSITQGVPGAEAFF. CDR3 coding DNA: TGTGCCAGCAGTATTACTCAGGGGGTCCCGGGCGCTGAAGCTTTCTTT.

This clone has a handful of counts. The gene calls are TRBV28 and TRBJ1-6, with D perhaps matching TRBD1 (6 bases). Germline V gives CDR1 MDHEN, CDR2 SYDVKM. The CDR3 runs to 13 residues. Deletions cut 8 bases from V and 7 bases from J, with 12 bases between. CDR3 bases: TGTGCCAGCGGAACAGGGAACAATTCACCCCTCCACTTT. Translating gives CASGTGNNSPLHF.